This T cell receptor beta chain was sequenced for a study of T cell responses to AZD1222 COVID-19 vaccine. Study-wide results and caveats: Seropositive status at baseline applied to only five to seven AZD1222 recipients. Unmutated regions of variants are reportedly targeted by nearly half of spike-specific TCRs. After the peak T cell response, and only then, were repertoires sampled. White British ancestry dominated among donors, who included more females, and clonal diversity was possibly underestimated.

V lost 5 bases and J lost 0, with 14 bases in between. The CDR3 totals 15 residues. Germline V CDR1 and CDR2: MNHEY, SMNVEV (reference sequence). A word on this clone: No antigen is known for it.

Sequencing was performed with immunoSEQ multiplex PCR; in TCRdb, only in-frame clones are kept and a portion is missing. In the table there are about 180,000 clones, nearly 95% of which are singletons. This TCR was recovered from an adult who received the AZD1222 COVID-19 vaccine. This chain connects TRBV27 to TRBJ2-7; TRBD1 might be the D (6 bases). The source material was peripheral blood, sampled 28 days after the second AZD1222 dose. This chain's CDR3 is CASSTRTESSYEQYF. The CDR3 DNA sequence: TGTGCCAGCAGTACTCGGACAGAGAGCTCCTACGAGCAGTACTTC.